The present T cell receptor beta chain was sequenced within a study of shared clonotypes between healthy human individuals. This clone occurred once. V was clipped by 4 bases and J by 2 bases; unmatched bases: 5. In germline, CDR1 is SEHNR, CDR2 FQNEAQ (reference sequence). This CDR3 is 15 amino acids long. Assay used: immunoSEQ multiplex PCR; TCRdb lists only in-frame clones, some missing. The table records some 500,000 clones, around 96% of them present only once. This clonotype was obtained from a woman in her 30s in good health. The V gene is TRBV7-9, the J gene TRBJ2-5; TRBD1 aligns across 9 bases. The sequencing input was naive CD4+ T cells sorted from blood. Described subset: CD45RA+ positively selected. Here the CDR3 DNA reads TGTGCCAGCAGCTCGGAAGGGACAGGGCAAGAGACCCAGTACTTC. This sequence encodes CASSSEGTGQETQYF. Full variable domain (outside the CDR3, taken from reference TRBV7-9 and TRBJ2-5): DTGVSQNPRHKITKRGQNVTFRCDPISEHNRLYWYRQTLGQGPEFLTYFQNEAQLEKSRLLSDRFSAERPKGSFSTLEIQRTEQGDSAMYLCASSSEGTGQETQYFGPGTRLLVL.